These 11 T cell receptor beta chains share one sample of origin, sequenced in a study of T-cell memory formation after mild COVID-19. Each CDR3 protein gets one entry after TCRdb re-called the 5' RACE reads with MiXCR. The repertoire consists of about 560,000 distinct CDR3 sequences, with roughly 17% occurring once and the leading ten covering approximately 8.1%. Sequenced sample: PBMCs or a T cell subset sorted from them (not recorded which). The receptors originated from an adult woman who had mild COVID-19 (a few samples of this study predate the infection). Cell type and time point are not known.

V gene TRBV7-9 combines with J gene TRBJ1-2, with 9 nucleotides matching TRBD1. Germline lookup yields CDR1 SEHNR and CDR2 FQNEAQ (reference sequence). Trimming removed 1 base from V and 4 bases from J; junction bases left unmatched: 7. The CDR3 is 16 amino acids. CDR3 coding DNA: TGTGCCAGCAGCTTAGTAAGGGACAGGGATCCCTATGGCTACACCTTC. Amino acids: CASSLVRDRDPYGYTF.

In this sample, this clonotype turned up many times. The chain recombines TRBV7-9 with TRBJ2-3; 9 nucleotides align to TRBD2. The CDR3 totals 14 residues. Trimming removed 5 bases from V and 4 bases from J; junction bases left unmatched: 4. Germline V gives CDR1 SEHNR, CDR2 FQNEAQ (reference sequence). This CDR3 is CASSLVAGADTQYF. CDR3 nucleotides: TGTGCCAGCAGCCTGGTAGCGGGAGCAGATACGCAGTATTTT. Full variable domain (missing parts from reference TRBV7-9 and TRBJ2-3): DTGVSQNPRHKITKRGQNVTFRCDPISEHNRLYWYRQTLGQGPEFLTYFQNEAQLEKSRLLSDRFSAERPKGSFSTLEIQRTEQGDSAMYLCASSLVAGADTQYFGPGTRLTVL.

This chain joins TRBV20-1 and TRBJ1-5; a weak D match, TRBD1 (6 bases). The CDR3 is made up of 17 amino acids. The germline V and J ends were trimmed by 5 bases and 0 bases, with 20 bases remaining between them. Germline V gene sequence: CDR1 DFQATT, CDR2 SNEGSKA (reference sequence). CDR3 sequence reads: CSAAEDRRRVSNQPQHF. DNA for the CDR3: TGCAGTGCTGCCGAGGACAGACGAAGAGTTAGCAATCAGCCCCAGCATTTT.

This sequence joins TRBV6-2 or TRBV6-3 and TRBJ2-4, with 8 bases lining up with TRBD2. This CDR3 is built from 14 residues. Germline lookup yields CDR1 MNHEY and CDR2 SVGEGT. The trim removed 4 bases at V and 6 bases at J, leaving 5 bases unmatched. CDR3 DNA: TGTGCCAGCAGTTTAGGCAGCGGGAGAAACATTCAGTACTTC. As protein: CASSLGSGRNIQYF.

In this sample, this clonotype turned up a few times. The chain joins TRBV5-1 to TRBJ2-7, with TRBD1 matching 10 bases. Germline values: CDR1 SGHRS, CDR2 YFSETQ. The CDR3 covers 15 residues. V dropped 4 bases and J dropped 7; count of bases not matched to a gene: 11. The chain's CDR3 is CASSPGDRGVREQYF. DNA for the CDR3: TGCGCCAGCAGCCCTGGGGACAGGGGCGTGAGAGAGCAGTACTTC.

This clonotype was detected ten times or more. This chain uses TRBV7-2 with TRBJ1-2; D uncertain. Germline V gene data show CDR1 as SGHTA and CDR2 as FQGNSA. This CDR3 has 12 residues. Trimming removed 7 bases at V and 0 bases at J, with 6 bases between. The CDR3 region has the DNA TGTGCCAGCAAAGACGCTAACTATGGCTACACCTTC. This codes for CASKDANYGYTF.

The genes are TRBV4-3 and TRBJ2-7; D may match TRBD1 or TRBD2 (6 bases each). The V and J ends lost 1 base and 3 bases respectively, with 16 bases between them. The CDR3 has 16 residues. The germline gives CDR1 LGHNA, CDR2 YSLEER. The CDR3 coding sequence is TGCGCCAGCAGCCAAGTTAGTAGGGGGGCAGGCTACGAGCAGTACTTC. Translation: CASSQVSRGAGYEQYF.

The chain joins TRBV20-1 to TRBJ1-5, with D hard to call. V was cut by 0 bases and J by 9 bases, with 15 bases left in between. This CDR3 spans 14 amino acids. Germline V gives CDR1 DFQATT, CDR2 SNEGSKA (reference sequence). CDR3 nucleotide sequence: TGCAGTGCTAGAGATCTCCCCGGGAACGGGCCCCAGCATTTT. Translation: CSARDLPGNGPQHF.

The chain joins TRBV5-1 to TRBJ1-1; D unresolved. CDR3 length equals 15 residues. In germline, CDR1 is SGHRS, CDR2 YFSETQ. Trimming stripped 4 bases from V and 0 bases from J, with 13 bases between. Written as DNA, the CDR3 is TGCGCCAGCAGCAACCGACGGCAAATGAACACTGAAGCTTTCTTT. This sequence encodes CASSNRRQMNTEAFF.

This clonotype was detected only a few times. The CDR3 DNA is TGTGCCAGCAGCGGACAGGGGCCTCCACCCCTCCACTTT. This gives the protein CASSGQGPPPLHF. The chain recombines TRBV9 with TRBJ1-6, with 8 positions matching TRBD1. In germline, CDR1 is SGDLS, CDR2 YYNGEE. Losses at the gene ends were 3 bases for V and 11 bases for J; bases not matched to a gene: 4. The CDR3 runs 13 residues. The variable domain in full, with the rest retrieved from reference TRBV9 and TRBJ1-6, is DSGVTQTPKHLITATGQRVTLRCSPRSGDLSVYWYQQSLDQGLQFLIQYYNGEERAKGNILERFSAQQFPDLHSELNLSSLELGDSALYFCASSGQGPPPLHFGNGTRLTVT.

The sample holds a few counts of this clonotype. The chain uses TRBV9 and TRBJ2-5, with 9 bases lining up with TRBD1. V was clipped by 0 bases and J by 2 bases; unmatched bases: 2. The CDR3 runs to 15 residues. Germline CDR1 is SGDLS and CDR2 is YYNGEE. CDR3 region: CASSVVGTGQETQYF. The CDR3 DNA reads as TGTGCCAGCAGCGTAGTGGGGACAGGGCAAGAGACCCAGTACTTC.